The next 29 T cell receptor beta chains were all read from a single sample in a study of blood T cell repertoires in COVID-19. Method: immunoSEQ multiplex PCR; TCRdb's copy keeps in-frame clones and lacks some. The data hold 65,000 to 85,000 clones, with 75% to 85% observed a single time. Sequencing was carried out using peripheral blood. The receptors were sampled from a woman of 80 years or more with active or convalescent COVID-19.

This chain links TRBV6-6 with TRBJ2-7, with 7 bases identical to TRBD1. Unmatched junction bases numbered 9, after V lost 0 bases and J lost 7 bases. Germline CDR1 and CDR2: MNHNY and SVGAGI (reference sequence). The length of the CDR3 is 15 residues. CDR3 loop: CASSYSEGARGEQYF. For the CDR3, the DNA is TGTGCCAGCAGTTACTCTGAGGGGGCCCGGGGAGAGCAGTACTTC.

The CDR3 region is CASSEPPLSGFGGYTF. For the CDR3, the DNA is TGTGCCAGCAGTGAACCCCCACTAAGTGGGTTCGGGGGCTACACCTTC. The V and J genes are TRBV6-1 and TRBJ1-2, with D unclear. Germline values: CDR1 MNHNS, CDR2 SASEGT. The CDR3 is made up of 16 amino acids. V was pared by 2 bases and J by 8 bases, with 21 bases between.

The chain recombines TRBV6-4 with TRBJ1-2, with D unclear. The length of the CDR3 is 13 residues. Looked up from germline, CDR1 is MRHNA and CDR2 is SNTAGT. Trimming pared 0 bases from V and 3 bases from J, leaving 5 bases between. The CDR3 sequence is CASSDSGDYGYTF. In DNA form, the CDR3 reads TGTGCCAGCAGTGACTCGGGCGACTATGGCTACACCTTC.

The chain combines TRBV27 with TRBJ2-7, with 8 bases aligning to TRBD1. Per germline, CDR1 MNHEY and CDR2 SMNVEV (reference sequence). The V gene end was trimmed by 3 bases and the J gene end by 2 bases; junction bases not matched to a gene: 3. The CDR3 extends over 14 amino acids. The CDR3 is CASSFFRGPYEQYF. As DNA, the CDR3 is TGTGCCAGCAGTTTTTTCAGGGGGCCCTACGAGCAGTACTTC.

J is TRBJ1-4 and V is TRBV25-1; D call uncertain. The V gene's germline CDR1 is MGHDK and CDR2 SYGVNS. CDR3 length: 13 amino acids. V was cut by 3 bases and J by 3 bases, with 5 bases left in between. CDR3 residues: CASSDFPNEKLFF. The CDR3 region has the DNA TGTGCCAGCAGTGACTTCCCTAATGAAAAACTGTTTTTT.

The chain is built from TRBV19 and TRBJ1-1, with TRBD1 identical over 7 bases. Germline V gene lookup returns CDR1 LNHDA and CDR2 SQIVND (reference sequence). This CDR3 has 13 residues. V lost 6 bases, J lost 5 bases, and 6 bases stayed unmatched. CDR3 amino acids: CASSRQGGTEAFF. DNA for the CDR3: TGTGCCAGTAGCAGACAGGGTGGTACTGAAGCTTTCTTT.

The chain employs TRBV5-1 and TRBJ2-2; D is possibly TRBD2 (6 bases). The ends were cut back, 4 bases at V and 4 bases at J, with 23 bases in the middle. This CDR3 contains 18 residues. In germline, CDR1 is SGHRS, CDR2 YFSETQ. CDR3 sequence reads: CASSLARQNRRGTGELFF. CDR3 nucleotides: TGCGCCAGCAGCCTCGCCAGACAAAACCGGCGGGGCACCGGGGAGCTGTTTTTT.

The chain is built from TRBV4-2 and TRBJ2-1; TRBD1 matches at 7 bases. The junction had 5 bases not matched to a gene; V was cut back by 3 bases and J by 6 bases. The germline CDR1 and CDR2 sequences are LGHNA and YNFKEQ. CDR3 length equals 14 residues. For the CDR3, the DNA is TGTGCCAGCAGCCAGGGACAGCAAATCAATGAGCAGTTCTTC. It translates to CASSQGQQINEQFF.

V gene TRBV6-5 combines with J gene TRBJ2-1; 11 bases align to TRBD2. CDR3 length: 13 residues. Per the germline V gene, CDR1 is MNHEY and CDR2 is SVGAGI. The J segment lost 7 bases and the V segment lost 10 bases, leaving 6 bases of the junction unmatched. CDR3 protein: CATAASGRNEQFF. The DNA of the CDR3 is TGTGCCACCGCGGCTAGCGGGAGGAATGAGCAGTTCTTC.

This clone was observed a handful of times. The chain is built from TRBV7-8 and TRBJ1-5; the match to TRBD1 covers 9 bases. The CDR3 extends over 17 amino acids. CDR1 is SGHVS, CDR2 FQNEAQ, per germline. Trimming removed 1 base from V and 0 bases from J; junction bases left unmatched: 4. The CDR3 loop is CASSLVGTGSSNQPQHF. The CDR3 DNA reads TGTGCCAGCAGCTTAGTTGGGACAGGGTCTAGCAATCAGCCCCAGCATTTT.

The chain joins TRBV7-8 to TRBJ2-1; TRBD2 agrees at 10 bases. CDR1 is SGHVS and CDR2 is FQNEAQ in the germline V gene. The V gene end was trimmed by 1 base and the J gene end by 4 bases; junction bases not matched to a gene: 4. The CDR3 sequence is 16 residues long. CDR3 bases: TGTGCCAGCAGCTTAGGGGGGACTAGCGAGTACAATGAGCAGTTCTTC. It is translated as CASSLGGTSEYNEQFF. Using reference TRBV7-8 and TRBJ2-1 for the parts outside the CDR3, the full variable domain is GAGVSQSPRYKVAKRGQDVALRCDPISGHVSLFWYQQALGQGPEFLTYFQNEAQLDKSGLPSDRFFAERPEGSVSTLKIQRTQQEDSAVYLCASSLGGTSEYNEQFFGPGTRLTVL.

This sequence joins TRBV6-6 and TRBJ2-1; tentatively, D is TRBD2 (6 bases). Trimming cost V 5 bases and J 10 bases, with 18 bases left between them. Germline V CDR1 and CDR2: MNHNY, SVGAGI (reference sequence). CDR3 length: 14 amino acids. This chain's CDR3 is CASSPGTSLPEQFF. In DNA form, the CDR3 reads TGTGCCAGCAGTCCCGGGACTTCTCTACCGGAGCAGTTCTTC.

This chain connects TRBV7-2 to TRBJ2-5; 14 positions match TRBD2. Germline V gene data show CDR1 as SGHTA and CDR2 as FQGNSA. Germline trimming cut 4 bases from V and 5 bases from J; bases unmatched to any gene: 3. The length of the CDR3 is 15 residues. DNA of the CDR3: TGTGCCAGCAGCTACGGACTAGCGGGGGGCGAGACCCAGTACTTC. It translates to CASSYGLAGGETQYF.

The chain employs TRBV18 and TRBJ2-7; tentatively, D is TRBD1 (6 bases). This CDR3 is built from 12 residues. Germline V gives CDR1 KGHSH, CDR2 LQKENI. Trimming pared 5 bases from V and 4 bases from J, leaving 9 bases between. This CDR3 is CASSLQGYEQYF. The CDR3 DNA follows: TGTGCCAGCTCATTACAGGGATACGAGCAGTACTTC.

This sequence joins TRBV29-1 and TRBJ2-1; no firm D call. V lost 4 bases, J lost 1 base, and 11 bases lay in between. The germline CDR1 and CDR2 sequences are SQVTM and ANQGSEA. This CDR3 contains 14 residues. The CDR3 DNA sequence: TGCAGCGTTGTGTGGCTCCCGTCCTACAATGAGCAGTTCTTC. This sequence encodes CSVVWLPSYNEQFF.

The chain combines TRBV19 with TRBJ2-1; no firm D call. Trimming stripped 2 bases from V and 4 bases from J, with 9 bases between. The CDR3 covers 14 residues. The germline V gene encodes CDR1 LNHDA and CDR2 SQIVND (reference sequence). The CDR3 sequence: CASSIWQAYNEQFF. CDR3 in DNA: TGTGCCAGTAGTATATGGCAGGCTTACAATGAGCAGTTCTTC.

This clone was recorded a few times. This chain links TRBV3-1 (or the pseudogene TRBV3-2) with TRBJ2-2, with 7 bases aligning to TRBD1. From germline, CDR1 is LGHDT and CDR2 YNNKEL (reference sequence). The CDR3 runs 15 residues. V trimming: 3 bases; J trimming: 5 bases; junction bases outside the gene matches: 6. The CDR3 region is CASSHDRVNTGELFF. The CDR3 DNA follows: TGTGCCAGCAGCCACGACAGGGTCAATACCGGGGAGCTGTTTTTT.

The CDR3 protein is CASSSRQSNQPQHF. CDR3 DNA: TGTGCCAGCAGTTCCAGACAGAGCAATCAGCCCCAGCATTTT. The chain has TRBV27 and TRBJ1-5; TRBD1 might be the D (5 bases). With 4 bases removed from V and 1 base from J, the gap between germline ends came to 8 bases. Germline values: CDR1 MNHEY, CDR2 SMNVEV (reference sequence). This CDR3 has 14 amino acids.

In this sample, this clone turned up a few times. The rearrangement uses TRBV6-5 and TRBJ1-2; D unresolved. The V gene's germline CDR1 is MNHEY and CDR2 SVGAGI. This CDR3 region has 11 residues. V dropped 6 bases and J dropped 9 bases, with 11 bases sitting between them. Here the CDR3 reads CASSDSFRYTF. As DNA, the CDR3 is TGTGCCAGCAGCGATAGCTTTCGCTACACCTTC.

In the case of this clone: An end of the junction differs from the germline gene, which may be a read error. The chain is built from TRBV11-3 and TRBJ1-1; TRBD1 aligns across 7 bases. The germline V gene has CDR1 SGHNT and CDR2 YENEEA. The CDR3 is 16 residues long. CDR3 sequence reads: CASSIEDRSGGTEAFF. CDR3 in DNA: TGTGCCAGCAGCATAGAGGACAGGTCCGGAGGCACTGAAGCTTTCTTT.

In nucleotides, the CDR3 is TGTGCCATCTGGAAGGGAGGGTTGGCAGATACGCAGTATTTT. This encodes CAIWKGGLADTQYF. V and J are TRBV10-3 and TRBJ2-3; 7 bases are shared with TRBD2. The V segment lost 8 bases and the J segment 4 bases; nucleotides outside the gene matches: 9. CDR3 length: 14 amino acids. Germline V gene data show CDR1 as ENHRY and CDR2 as SYGVKD.

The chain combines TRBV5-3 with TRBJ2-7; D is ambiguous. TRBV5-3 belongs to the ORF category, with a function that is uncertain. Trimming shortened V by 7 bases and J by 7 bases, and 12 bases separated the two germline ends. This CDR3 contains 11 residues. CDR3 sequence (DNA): TGTGCCAGACTTCCCTACTATGAGCAGTACTTC. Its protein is CARLPYYEQYF.

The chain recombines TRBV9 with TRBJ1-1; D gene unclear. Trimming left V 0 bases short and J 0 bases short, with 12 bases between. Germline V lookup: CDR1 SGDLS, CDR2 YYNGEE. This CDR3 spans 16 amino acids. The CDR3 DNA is TGTGCCAGCAGCGTAGATGGCAGGATCATGAACACTGAAGCTTTCTTT. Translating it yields CASSVDGRIMNTEAFF.

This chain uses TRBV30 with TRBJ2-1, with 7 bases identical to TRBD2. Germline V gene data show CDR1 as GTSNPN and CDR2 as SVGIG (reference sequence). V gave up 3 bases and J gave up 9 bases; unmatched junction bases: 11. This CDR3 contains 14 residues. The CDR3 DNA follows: TGTGCCTGGAGGGTAATGGGAGGGCCTCGTGAGCAGTTCTTC. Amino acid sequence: CAWRVMGGPREQFF. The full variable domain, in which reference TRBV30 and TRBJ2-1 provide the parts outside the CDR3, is SQTIHQWPATLVQPVGSPLSLECTVEGTSNPNLYWYRQAAGRGLQLLFYSVGIGQISSEVPQNLSASRPQDRQFILSSKKLLLSDSGFYLCAWRVMGGPREQFFGPGTRLTVL.

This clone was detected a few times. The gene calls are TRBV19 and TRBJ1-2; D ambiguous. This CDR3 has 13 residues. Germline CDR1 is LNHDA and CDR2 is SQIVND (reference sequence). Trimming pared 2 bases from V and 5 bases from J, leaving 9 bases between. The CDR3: CASSIFPGYGYTF. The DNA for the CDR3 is TGTGCCAGTAGTATATTTCCGGGTTATGGCTACACCTTC. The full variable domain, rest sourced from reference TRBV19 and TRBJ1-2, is DGGITQSPKYLFRKEGQNVTLSCEQNLNHDAMYWYRQDPGQGLRLIYYSQIVNDFQKGDIAEGYSVSREKKESFPLTVTSAQKNPTAFYLCASSIFPGYGYTFGSGTRLTVV.

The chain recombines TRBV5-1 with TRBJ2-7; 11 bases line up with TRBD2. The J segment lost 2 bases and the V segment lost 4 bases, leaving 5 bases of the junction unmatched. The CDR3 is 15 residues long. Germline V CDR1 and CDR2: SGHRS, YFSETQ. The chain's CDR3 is CASSLGLADPYEQYF. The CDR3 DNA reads TGCGCCAGCAGCCTGGGACTAGCGGATCCCTACGAGCAGTACTTC. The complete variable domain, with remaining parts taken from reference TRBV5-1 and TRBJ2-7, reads KAGVTQTPRYLIKTRGQQVTLSCSPISGHRSVSWYQQTPGQGLQFLFEYFSETQRNKGNFPGRFSGRQFSNSRSEMNVSTLELGDSALYLCASSLGLADPYEQYFGPGTRLTVT.

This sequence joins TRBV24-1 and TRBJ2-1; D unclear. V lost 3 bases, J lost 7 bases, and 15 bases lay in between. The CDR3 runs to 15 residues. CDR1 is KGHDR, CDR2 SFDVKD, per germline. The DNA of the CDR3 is TGTGCCACCAGTGATCCGAGACACTCGTGGAATGAGCAGTTCTTC. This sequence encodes CATSDPRHSWNEQFF.

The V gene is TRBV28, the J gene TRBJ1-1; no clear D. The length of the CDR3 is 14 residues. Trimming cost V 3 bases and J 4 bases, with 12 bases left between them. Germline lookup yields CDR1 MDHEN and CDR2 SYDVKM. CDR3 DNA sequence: TGTGCCAGCAGTTTCGGAGGGTGGGTCACTGAAGCTTTCTTT. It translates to CASSFGGWVTEAFF.

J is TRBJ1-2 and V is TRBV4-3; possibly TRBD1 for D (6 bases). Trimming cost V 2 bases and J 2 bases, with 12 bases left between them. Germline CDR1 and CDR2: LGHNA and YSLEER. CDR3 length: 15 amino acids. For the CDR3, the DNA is TGCGCCAGCAGCCAATCGGCGGGGGCCAACTATGGCTACACCTTC. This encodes CASSQSAGANYGYTF.